Sequencing of this T cell receptor (beta chain) was carried out in a study of blood T cell repertoires in COVID-19. Overall study context: The study drew acute and convalescent COVID-19 samples from the United States, Italy and Spain. PBMCs, B-cell-depleted T cells, or T cells were the source of the cDNA or gDNA that made up the material.

In the original processing: Quantification of nucleated cells was approximated via reference gene primer amplification. Libraries were prepared by immunoSEQ multiplex PCR; TCRdb keeps only in-frame clonotypes and omits some of them. V, J and clone size are those of that table, while D and trimming were read from the DNA. The top ten clones hold 4.1% of a sample with 97,000 or so clones, around 81% of them seen once. This CDR3 region has 13 residues. V gave up 2 bases and J gave up 4 bases, with 8 bases separating them. Germline CDR1 and CDR2: SGHTA and FQGTGA. The specimen was peripheral blood. V and J are TRBV7-3 and TRBJ1-1; no clear D. This TCR was recovered from a man aged 55 to 70 with acute or convalescent COVID-19. In DNA, the CDR3 is TGTGCCAGCAGCTTAGGGGAGGGCACTGAAGCTTTCTTT. Amino acid sequence: CASSLGEGTEAFF.